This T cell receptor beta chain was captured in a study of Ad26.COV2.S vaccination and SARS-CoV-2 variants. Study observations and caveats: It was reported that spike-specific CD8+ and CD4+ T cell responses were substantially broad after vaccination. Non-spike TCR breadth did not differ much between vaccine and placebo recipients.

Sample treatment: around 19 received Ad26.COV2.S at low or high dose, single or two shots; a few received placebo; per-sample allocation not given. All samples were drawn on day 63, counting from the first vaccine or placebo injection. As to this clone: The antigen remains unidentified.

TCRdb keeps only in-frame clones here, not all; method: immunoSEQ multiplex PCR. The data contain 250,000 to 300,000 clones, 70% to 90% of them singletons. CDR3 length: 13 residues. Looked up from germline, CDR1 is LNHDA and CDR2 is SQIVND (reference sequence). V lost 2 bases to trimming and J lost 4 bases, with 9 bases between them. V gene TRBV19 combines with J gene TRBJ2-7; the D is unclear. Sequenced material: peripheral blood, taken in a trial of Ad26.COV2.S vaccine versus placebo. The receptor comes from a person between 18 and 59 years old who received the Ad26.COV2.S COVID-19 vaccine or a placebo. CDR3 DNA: TGTGCCAGTAGTATAACTATCCGATACGAGCAGTACTTC. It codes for CASSITIRYEQYF. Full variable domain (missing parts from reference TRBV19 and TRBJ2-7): DGGITQSPKYLFRKEGQNVTLSCEQNLNHDAMYWYRQDPGQGLRLIYYSQIVNDFQKGDIAEGYSVSREKKESFPLTVTSAQKNPTAFYLCASSITIRYEQYFGPGTRLTVT.